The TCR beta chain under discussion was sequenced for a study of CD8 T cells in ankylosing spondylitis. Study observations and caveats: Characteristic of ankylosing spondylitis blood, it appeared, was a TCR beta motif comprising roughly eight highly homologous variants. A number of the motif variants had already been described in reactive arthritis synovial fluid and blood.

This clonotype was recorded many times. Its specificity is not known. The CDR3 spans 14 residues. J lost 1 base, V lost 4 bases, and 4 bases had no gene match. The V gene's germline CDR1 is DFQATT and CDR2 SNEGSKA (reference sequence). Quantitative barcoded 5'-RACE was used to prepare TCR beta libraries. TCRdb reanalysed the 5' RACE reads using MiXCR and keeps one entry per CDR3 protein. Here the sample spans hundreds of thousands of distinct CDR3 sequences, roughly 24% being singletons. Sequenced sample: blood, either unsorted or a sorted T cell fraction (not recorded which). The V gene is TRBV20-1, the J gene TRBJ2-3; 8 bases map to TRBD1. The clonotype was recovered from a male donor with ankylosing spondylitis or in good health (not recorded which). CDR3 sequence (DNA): TGCAGTGCTAATGCCAGGGGGCGCACAGATACGCAGTATTTT. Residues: CSANARGRTDTQYF.